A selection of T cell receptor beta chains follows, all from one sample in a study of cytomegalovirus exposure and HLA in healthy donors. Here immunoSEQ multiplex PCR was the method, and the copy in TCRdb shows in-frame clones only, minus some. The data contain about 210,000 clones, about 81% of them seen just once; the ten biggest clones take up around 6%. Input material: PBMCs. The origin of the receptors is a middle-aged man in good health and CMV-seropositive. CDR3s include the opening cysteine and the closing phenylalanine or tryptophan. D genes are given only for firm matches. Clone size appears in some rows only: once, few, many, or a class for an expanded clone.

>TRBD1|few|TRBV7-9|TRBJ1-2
TGTGCCAGCAGCCGAGGGACAGGGTTTGATGACTATGGCTACACCTTC
CASSRGTGFDDYGYTF
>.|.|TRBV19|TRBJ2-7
TGTGCCAGTAGTTCGCTCAGGGGCAACGAGCAGTACTTC
CASSSLRGNEQYF
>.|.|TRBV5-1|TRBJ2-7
TGCGCCAGCAGCTTGGGGCAGGCCCAGTACGAGCAGTACTTC
CASSLGQAQYEQYF
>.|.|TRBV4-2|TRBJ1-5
TGTGCCAGCAGCCAAGACAAATTTAGCAATCAGCCCCAGCATTTT
CASSQDKFSNQPQHF
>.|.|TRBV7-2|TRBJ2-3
TGTGCCAGCAGCTTCTTCACAGATACGCAGTATTTT
CASSFFTDTQYF
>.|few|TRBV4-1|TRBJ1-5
TGCGCCAGCAGCCAAGATTGGAGGGTTGGAAATCAGCCCCAGCATTTT
CASSQDWRVGNQPQHF
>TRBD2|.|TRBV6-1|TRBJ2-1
TGTGCCAGCAGTGAAGCGGGACTAGCGGGAGGTTGGGGGCGCAATGAGCAGTTCTTC
CASSEAGLAGGWGRNEQFF
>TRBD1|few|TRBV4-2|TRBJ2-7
TGTGCCAGCAGCACCCGACAGGGGGCGTACGAGCAGTACTTC
CASSTRQGAYEQYF
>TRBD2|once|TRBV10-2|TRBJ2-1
TGCGCCAGCAGTGAGTCGGAGAGCGGGAAGTACAATGAGCAGTTCTTC
CASSESESGKYNEQFF
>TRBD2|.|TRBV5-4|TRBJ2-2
TGTGCCAGCAGCGAACCTGAGCGGGGGGACACCGGGGAGCTGTTTTTT
CASSEPERGDTGELFF
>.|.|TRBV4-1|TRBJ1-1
TGCGCCAGCAGCCCGCTGTGGGGCCTGAACACTGAAGCTTTCTTT
CASSPLWGLNTEAFF
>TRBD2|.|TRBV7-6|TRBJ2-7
TGTGCCAGCAGCCTCGGCGGGGGCTCCTACGAGCAGTACTTC
CASSLGGGSYEQYF
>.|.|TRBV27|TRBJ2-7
TGTGCCAGCAGTATACAGGGCCCCTACGAGCAGTACTTC
CASSIQGPYEQYF
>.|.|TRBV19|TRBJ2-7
TGTGCCAGTAGTATCTATGCAGGGGCCTACGAGCAGTACTTC
CASSIYAGAYEQYF
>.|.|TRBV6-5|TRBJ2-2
TGTGCCAGCAGTCCCTCGGGACTTAACACCGGGGAGCTGTTTTTT
CASSPSGLNTGELFF
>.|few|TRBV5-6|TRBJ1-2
TGTGCCAGCAGCTTGAGTGTCAGGGGCTACACCTTC
CASSLSVRGYTF
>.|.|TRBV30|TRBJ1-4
TGTGCCTGGGAGAGTAATGAAAAACTGTTTTTT
CAWESNEKLFF
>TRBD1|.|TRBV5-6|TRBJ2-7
TGTGCCAGCAGCTCAGTACGGACAGGTTTATACGAGCAGTACTTC
CASSSVRTGLYEQYF
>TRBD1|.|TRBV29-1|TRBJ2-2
TGCAGCGTTGGGGCCCCAAGGACAGGACCGATCGGGGAGCTGTTTTTT
CSVGAPRTGPIGELFF
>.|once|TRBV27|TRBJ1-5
TGTGCCAGCAGCCCCTTAACAGGGTTATTTAGCAATCAGCCCCAGCATTTT
CASSPLTGLFSNQPQHF
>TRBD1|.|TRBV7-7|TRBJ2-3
TGTGCCAGCAGCTTGGGGACAGGGGGAGATACGCAGTATTTT
CASSLGTGGDTQYF
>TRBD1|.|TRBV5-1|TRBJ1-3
TGCGCCAGCAGCTTTACCGGGACAGCAGGAAACACCATATATTTT
CASSFTGTAGNTIYF
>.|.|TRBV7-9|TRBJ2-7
TGTGCCAGCAGCTCCTCGACAGGTATCTACGAGCAGTACTTC
CASSSSTGIYEQYF
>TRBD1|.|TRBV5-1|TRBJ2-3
TGCGCCAGCAGACTAACAGGGGCGGACACAGATACGCAGTATTTT
CASRLTGADTDTQYF
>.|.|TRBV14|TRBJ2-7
TGTGCCAGCAGCCAAGACCCCGGGACACCCTACGAGCAGTACTTC
CASSQDPGTPYEQYF
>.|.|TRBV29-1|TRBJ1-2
TGCAGCGTTGACGACAGGATCTATGGCTACACCTTC
CSVDDRIYGYTF
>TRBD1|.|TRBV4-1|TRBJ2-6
TGCGCCAGCCTGAACAGGCAGGGGGATTCTGGGGCCAACGTCCTGACTTTC
CASLNRQGDSGANVLTF
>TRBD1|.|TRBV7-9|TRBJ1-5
TGTTCCAGCAGCCCTAGCTGGGGACAGGGGGTGAATCAGCCCCAGCATTTT
CSSSPSWGQGVNQPQHF
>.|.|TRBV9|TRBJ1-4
TGTGCCAGCAGCCGTGTCAATGAAAAACTGTTTTTT
CASSRVNEKLFF
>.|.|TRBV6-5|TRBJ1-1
TGTGCCAGCAGTATTACGGGACACAAATGGACCGCTTTCTTT
CASSITGHKWTAFF
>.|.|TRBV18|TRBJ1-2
TGTGCCAGCTCACCTCTGGCAGAATCTAACTATGGCTACACCTTC
CASSPLAESNYGYTF
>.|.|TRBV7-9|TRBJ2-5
TGTGCCAGCAGCCCCAGGGGCCCAGAGACCCAGTACTTC
CASSPRGPETQYF
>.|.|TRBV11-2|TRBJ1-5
TGTGCCAGCAGCCCACCGGGACAGCCCCAGCATTTT
CASSPPGQPQHF
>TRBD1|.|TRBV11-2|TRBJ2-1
TGTGCCAGCAGCTTAGATGTAGGACAGGGCCATGAGCAGTTCTTC
CASSLDVGQGHEQFF
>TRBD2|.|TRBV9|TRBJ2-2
TGTGCCAGCAGCGTATACAGCGGGGGCTTCAGCACCGGGGAGCTGTTTTTT
CASSVYSGGFSTGELFF
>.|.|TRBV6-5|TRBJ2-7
TGTGCCAGCACCCCGGGGGTTTCCTACGAGCAGTACTTC
CASTPGVSYEQYF
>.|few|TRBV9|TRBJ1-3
TGTGCCAGCAGCGCTCCGGGACATTCTGGAAACACCATATATTTT
CASSAPGHSGNTIYF
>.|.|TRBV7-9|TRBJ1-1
TGTGCCAGCAGCTTGGTCTCTCGGGATTCTGAAGCTTTCTTT
CASSLVSRDSEAFF
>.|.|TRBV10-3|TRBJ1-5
TGTGCCATCAGTGGCAGTTATGATCAGCCCCAGCATTTT
CAISGSYDQPQHF
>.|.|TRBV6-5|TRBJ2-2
TGTGCCAGCAGTTATTCCCAGGGGAACACCGGGGAGCTGTTTTTT
CASSYSQGNTGELFF
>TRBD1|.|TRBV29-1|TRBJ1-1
TGCAGCGTTGAAAAGAGGGACAGGGGTTACACTGAAGCTTTCTTT
CSVEKRDRGYTEAFF
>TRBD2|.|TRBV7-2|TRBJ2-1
TGTGCCAGCACACCGGGACTAGCCCTAAATGAGCAGTTCTTC
CASTPGLALNEQFF
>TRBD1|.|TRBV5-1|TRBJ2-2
TGCGCCAGCAGCTCGTACAGGGGGCAAGGCGGGGAGCTGTTTTTT
CASSSYRGQGGELFF
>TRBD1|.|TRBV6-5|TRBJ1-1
TGTGCCAGCAGTTTACAGGGGCGGATGAACACTGAAGCTTTCTTT
CASSLQGRMNTEAFF
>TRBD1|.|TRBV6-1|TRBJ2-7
TGTGCCAGCAGTGCGACAGGGACGGACGAGCAGTACTTC
CASSATGTDEQYF
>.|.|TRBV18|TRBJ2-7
TGTGCCAGCTCACCACCCCAGGTTCCCTACGAGCAGTACTTC
CASSPPQVPYEQYF
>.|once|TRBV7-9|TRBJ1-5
TGTGCCAGCAGCTTAGGGCCCAATCAGCCCCAGCATTTT
CASSLGPNQPQHF
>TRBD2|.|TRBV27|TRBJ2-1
TGTGCCAGCAGTACGCGGACTAGCGGGAGTTCGTACAATGAGCAGTTCTTC
CASSTRTSGSSYNEQFF
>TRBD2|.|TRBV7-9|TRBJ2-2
TGTGCCAGCAGCCGCCCATCTAGCGGGAAGAACACCGGGGAGCTGTTTTTT
CASSRPSSGKNTGELFF
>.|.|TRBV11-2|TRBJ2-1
TGTGCCAGCAGCTTCTACGCCAATGAGCAGTTCTTC
CASSFYANEQFF
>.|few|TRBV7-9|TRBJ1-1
TGTGCCAGCAGCCTTCAGGGGAACACTGAAGCTTTCTTT
CASSLQGNTEAFF
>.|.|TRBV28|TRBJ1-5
TGTGCCAGCTCAGATAGTGGACAGCTATACCGTGGGCATTTT
CASSDSGQLYRGHF
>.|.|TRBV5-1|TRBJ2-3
TGCGCCAGCAGCCTACGCCCTAAGACAGATACGCAGTATTTT
CASSLRPKTDTQYF
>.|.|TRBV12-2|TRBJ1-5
TGTGCAAGTCGCTTAGAGGGCTGGGAGGCCGTCCAGCCCCAGCATTTT
CASRLEGWEAVQPQHF
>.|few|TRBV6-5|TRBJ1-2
TGTGCCAGCAGACTACAGGGATTCGACACCTTC
CASRLQGFDTF